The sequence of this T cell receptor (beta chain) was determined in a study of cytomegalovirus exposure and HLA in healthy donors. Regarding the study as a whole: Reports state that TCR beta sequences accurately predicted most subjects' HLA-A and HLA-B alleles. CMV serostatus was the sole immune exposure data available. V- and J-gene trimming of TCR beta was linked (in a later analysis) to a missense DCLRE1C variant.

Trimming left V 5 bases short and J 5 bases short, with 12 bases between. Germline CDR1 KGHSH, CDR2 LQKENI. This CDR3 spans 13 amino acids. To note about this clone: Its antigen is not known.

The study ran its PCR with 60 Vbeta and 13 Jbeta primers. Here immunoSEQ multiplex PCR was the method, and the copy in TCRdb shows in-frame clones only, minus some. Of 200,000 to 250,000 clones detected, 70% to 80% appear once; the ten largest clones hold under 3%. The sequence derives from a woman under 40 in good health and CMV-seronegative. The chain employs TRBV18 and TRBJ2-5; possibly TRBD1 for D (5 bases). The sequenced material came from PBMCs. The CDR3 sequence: CASSLQGRETQYF. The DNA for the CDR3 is TGTGCCAGCTCATTGCAGGGTAGGGAGACCCAGTACTTC.